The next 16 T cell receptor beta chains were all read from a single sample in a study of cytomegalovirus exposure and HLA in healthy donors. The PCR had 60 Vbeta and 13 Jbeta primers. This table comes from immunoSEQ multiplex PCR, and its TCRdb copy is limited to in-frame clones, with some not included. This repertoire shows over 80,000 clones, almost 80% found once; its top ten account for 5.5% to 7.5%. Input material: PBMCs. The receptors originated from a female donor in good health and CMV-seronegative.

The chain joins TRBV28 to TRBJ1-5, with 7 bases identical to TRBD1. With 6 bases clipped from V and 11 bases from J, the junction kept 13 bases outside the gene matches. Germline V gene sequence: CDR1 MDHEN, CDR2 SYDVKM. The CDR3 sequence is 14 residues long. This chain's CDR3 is CASSTRDSLRAQHF. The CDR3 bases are TGTGCCAGCAGCACCCGGGACAGTCTGAGGGCCCAGCATTTT.

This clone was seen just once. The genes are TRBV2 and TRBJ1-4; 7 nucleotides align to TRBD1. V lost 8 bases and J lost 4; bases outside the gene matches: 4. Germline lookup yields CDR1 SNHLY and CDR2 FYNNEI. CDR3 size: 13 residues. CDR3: CASLGQYNEKLFF. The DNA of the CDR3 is TGTGCCAGCCTGGGACAGTATAATGAAAAACTGTTTTTT.

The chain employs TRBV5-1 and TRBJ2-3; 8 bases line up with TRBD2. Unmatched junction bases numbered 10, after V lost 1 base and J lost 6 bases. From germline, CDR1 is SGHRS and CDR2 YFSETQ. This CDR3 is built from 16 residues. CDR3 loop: CASSLPPLAVRDTQYF. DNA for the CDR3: TGCGCCAGCAGCTTGCCCCCACTAGCGGTCCGGGATACGCAGTATTTT.

CDR3 DNA sequence: TGTGCCAGTAGTACGCCGGGACTAGCGGGGGGGGCAGATACGCAGTATTTT. This gives the protein CASSTPGLAGGADTQYF. The rearrangement links TRBV19 to TRBJ2-3; 16 bases agree with TRBD2. The CDR3 consists of 17 residues. The ends lost 4 bases at V and 4 bases at J; junction bases unmatched: 5. Germline values: CDR1 LNHDA, CDR2 SQIVND (reference sequence).

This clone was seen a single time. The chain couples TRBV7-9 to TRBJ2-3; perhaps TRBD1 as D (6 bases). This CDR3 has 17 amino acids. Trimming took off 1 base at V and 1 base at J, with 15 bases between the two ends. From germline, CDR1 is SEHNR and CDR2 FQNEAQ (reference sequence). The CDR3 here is CASSLGQANVGTDTQYF. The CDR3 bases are TGTGCCAGCAGCTTAGGACAGGCGAACGTGGGCACAGATACGCAGTATTTT.

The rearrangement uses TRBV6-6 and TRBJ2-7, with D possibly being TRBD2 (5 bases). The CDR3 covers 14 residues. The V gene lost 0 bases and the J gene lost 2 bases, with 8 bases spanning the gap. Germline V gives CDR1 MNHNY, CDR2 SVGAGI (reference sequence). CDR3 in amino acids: CASSYSGDAYEQYF. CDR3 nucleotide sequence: TGTGCCAGCAGTTACTCCGGGGATGCCTACGAGCAGTACTTC.

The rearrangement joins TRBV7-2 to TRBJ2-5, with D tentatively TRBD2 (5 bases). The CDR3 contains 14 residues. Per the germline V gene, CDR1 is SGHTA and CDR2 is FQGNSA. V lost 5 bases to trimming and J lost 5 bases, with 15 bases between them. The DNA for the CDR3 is TGTGCCAGCAGCCCCCCACTAGTTGGGGAGACCCAGTACTTC. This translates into CASSPPLVGETQYF.

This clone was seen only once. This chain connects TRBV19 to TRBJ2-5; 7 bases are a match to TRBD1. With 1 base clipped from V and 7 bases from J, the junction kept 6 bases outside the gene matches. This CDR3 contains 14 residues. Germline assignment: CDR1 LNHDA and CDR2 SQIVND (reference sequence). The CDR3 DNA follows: TGTGCCAGTAGTATAGGAGGGGGCGGCGGGACCCAGTACTTC. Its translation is CASSIGGGGGTQYF.

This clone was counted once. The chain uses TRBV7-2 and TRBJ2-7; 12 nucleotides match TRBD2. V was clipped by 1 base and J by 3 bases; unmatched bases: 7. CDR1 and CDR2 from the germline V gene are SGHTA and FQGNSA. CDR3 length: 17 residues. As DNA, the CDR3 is TGTGCCAGCAGCTTAGTAGGGACTAGCGGGTCAGACTACGAGCAGTACTTC. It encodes CASSLVGTSGSDYEQYF.

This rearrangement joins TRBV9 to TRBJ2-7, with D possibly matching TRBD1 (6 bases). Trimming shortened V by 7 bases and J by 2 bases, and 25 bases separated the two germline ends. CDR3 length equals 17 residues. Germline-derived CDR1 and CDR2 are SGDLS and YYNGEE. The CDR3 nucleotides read TGTGCCAGCGGCGACCATACCTCCGGGGCAGGGGCCTACGAGCAGTACTTC. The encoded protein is CASGDHTSGAGAYEQYF.

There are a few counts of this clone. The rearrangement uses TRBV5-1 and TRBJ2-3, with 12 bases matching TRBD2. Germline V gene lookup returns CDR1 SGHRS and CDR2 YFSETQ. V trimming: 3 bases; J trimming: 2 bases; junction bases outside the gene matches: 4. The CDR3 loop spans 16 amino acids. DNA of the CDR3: TGCGCCAGCAGCTCGGGACTAGCGGGCAACACAGATACGCAGTATTTT. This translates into CASSSGLAGNTDTQYF.

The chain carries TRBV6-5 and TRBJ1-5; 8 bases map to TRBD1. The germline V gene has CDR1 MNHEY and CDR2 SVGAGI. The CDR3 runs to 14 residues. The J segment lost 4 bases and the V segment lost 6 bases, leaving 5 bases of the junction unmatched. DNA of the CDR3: TGTGCCAGCAGGCGGACAGGGACAAATCAGCCCCAGCATTTT. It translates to CASRRTGTNQPQHF.

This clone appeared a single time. In DNA form, the CDR3 reads TGTGCCAGCTCACCAAACCAACAGGGGTCCTATGGCTACACCTTC. This encodes CASSPNQQGSYGYTF. V usage is TRBV18 and J usage is TRBJ1-2; 7 positions agree with TRBD1. CDR1 is KGHSH, CDR2 LQKENI, per germline. J was trimmed by 4 bases and V by 2 bases; bases with no gene match: 7. The CDR3 loop spans 15 amino acids. Supplemented by reference TRBV18 and TRBJ1-2, the full variable domain reads NAGVMQNPRHLVRRRGQEARLRCSPMKGHSHVYWYRQLPEEGLKFMVYLQKENIIDESGMPKERFSAEFPKEGPSILRIQQVVRGDSAAYFCASSPNQQGSYGYTFGSGTRLTVV.

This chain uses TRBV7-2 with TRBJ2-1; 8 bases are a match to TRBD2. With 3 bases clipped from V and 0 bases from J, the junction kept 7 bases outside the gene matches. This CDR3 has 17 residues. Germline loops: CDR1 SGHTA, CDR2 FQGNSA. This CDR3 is CASSLELAGSSYNEQFF. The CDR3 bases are TGTGCCAGCAGCTTGGAGCTAGCGGGTAGCTCCTACAATGAGCAGTTCTTC.

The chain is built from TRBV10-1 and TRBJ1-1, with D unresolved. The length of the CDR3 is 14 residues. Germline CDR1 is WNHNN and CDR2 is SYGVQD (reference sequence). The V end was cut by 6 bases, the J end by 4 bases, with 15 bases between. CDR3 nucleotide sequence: TGCGCCAGCAGGGCGGACTTGATCACCACTGAAGCTTTCTTT. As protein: CASRADLITTEAFF.

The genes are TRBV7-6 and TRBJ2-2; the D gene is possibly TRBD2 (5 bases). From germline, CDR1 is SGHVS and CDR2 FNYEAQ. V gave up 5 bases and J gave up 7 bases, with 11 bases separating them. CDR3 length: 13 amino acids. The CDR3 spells CASSGPGNGELFF. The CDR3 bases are TGTGCCAGCAGCGGACCGGGGAACGGGGAGCTGTTTTTT.